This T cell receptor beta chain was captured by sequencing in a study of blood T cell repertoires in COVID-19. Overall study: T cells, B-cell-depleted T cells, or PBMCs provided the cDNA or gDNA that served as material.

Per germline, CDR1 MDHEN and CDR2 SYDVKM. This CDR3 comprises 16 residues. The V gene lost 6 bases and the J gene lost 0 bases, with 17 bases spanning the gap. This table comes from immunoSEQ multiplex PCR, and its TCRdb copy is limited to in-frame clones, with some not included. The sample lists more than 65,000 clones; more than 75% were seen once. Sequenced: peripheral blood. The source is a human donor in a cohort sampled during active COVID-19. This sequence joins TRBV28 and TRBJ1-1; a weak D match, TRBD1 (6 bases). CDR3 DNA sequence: TGTGCCAGCAGCCGTGAAGGGGGAAGCGTGAACACTGAAGCTTTCTTT. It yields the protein CASSREGGSVNTEAFF.